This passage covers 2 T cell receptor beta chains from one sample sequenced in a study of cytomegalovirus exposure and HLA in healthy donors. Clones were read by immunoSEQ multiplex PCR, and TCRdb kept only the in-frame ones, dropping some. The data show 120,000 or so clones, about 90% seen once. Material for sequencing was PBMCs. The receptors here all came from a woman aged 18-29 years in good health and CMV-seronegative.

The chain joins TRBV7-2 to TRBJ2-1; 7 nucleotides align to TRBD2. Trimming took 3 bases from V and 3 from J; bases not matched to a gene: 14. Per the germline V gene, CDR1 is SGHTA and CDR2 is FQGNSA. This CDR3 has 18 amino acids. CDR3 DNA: TGTGCCAGCAGCTTTTTAGGTCTACGGGACTACATCTACAATGAGCAGTTCTTC. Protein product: CASSFLGLRDYIYNEQFF.

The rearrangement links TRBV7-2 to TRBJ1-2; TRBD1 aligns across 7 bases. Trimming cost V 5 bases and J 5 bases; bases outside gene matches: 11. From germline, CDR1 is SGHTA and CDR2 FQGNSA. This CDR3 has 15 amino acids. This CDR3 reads CASSPTGTREYGYTF. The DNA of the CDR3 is TGTGCCAGCAGCCCGACAGGGACTAGAGAGTATGGCTACACCTTC.